The entry below gives a single T cell receptor (beta chain) sequence along with its context. Antigen specificity is unknown. One end of the junction fails to match germline, which may point to a read error. Other DNA sequences from this sample encode an identical CDR3 as well. The data originate from a study of OX40 agonist ivuxolimab in advanced cancers. Across the study: Patients received ivuxolimab, an agonistic anti-OX40 (CD134) antibody. A male proportion of 70% to 90% was recorded, with mean age around 60 years and range about 23 to 90.

Generated by immunoSEQ multiplex PCR, the TCRdb table keeps only in-frame clones and is missing some. The profile shows tens of thousands of clones, roughly nine tenths of them singletons. Notes on the study in general: At 0.1 to 3.0 mg/kg and by week 6, CD4+ and CD8+ T cells in the blood had expanded clonally.

The CDR3 loop spans 17 amino acids. From germline, CDR1 is KGHSH and CDR2 LQKENI. V gene TRBV18 combines with J gene TRBJ2-3; 12 bases map to TRBD2. The clonotype comes from an adult with an advanced solid tumor such as melanoma, head and neck, liver or kidney cancer. The sequencing here drew on CD4+ or CD8+ T cells sorted from blood, taken in a trial of the OX40 agonist ivuxolimab. DNA of the CDR3: TGCGCCAGCTCACCGAATCTAGCGGGAGGGTTCGCAGATACGCAGTATTTT. This codes for CASSPNLAGGFADTQYF.